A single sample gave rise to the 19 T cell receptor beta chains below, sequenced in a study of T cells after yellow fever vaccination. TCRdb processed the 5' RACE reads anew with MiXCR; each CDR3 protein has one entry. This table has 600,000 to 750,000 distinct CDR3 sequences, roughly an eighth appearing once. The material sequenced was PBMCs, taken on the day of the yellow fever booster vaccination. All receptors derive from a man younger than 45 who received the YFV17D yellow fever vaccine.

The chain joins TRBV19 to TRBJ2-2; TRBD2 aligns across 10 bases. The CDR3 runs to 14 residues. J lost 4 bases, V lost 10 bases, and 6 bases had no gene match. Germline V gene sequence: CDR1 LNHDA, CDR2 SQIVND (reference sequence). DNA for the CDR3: TGTGCCACTCCAGCGGGAGGGCGCACCGGGGAGCTGTTTTTT. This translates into CATPAGGRTGELFF. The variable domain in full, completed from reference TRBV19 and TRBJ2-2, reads DGGITQSPKYLFRKEGQNVTLSCEQNLNHDAMYWYRQDPGQGLRLIYYSQIVNDFQKGDIAEGYSVSREKKESFPLTVTSAQKNPTAFYLCATPAGGRTGELFFGEGSRLTVL.

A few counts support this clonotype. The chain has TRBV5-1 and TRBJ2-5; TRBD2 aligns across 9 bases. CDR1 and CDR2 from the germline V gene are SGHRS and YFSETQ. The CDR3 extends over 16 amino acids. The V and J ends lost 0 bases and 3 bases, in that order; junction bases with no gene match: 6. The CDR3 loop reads CASSLETVAGEETQYF. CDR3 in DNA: TGCGCCAGCAGCTTGGAGACGGTAGCGGGAGAAGAGACCCAGTACTTC.

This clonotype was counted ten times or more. In DNA, the CDR3 is TGTGCCAGCAGCACCGAACTAGCGACCCTGGAGCAGTTCTTC. Translation: CASSTELATLEQFF. The genes are TRBV7-2 and TRBJ2-1; 7 positions match TRBD2. V dropped 5 bases and J dropped 10; count of bases not matched to a gene: 11. Germline lookup yields CDR1 SGHTA and CDR2 FQGNSA. The CDR3 has 14 residues.

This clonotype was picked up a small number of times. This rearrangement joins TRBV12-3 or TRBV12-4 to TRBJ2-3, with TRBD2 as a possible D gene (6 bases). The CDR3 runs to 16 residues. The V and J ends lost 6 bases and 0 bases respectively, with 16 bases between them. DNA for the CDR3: TGTGCCAGCAGCCGCACCACGGGAGCTAGCACAGATACGCAGTATTTT. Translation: CASSRTTGASTDTQYF.

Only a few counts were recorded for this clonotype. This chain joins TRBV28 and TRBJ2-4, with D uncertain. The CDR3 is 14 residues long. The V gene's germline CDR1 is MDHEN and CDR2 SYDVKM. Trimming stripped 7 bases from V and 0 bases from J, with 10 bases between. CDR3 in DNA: TGTGCCAGCATGGTCCGCCTAGCCAAAAACATTCAGTACTTC. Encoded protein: CASMVRLAKNIQYF.

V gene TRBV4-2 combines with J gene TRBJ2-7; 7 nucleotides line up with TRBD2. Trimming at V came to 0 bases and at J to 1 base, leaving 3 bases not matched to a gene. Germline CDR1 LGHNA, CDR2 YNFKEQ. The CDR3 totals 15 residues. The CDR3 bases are TGTGCCAGCAGCCAAGAGGTGGGAGGGTCCTACGAGCAGTACTTC. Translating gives CASSQEVGGSYEQYF.

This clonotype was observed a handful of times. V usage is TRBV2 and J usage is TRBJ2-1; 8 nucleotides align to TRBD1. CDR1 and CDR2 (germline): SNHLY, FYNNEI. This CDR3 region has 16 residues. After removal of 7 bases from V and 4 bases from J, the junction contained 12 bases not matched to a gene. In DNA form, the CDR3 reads TGTGCCAGCATTATGCCCCAGGGGGCAGCGTACAATGAGCAGTTCTTC. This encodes CASIMPQGAAYNEQFF.

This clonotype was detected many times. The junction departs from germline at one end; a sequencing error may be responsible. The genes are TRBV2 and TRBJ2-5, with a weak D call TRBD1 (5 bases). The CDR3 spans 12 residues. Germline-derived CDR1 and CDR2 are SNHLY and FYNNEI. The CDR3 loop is CASSEAGETQYF. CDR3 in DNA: TGCGCCAGCAGTGAGGCAGGGGAGACCCAGTACTTC.

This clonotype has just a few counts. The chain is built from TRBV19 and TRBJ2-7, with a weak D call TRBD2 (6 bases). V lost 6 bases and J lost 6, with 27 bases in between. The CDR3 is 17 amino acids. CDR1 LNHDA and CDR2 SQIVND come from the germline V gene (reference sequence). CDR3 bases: TGTGCCAGTAGCTATCCAGCCGGGCGAGCGGGTCAGGGCGAGCAGTACTTC. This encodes CASSYPAGRAGQGEQYF.

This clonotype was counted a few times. CDR3 coding DNA: TGCGCCAGCAGCTTGGGACAGGAAGCCTACGAGCAGTACTTC. Its protein product is CASSLGQEAYEQYF. The chain links TRBV5-1 to TRBJ2-7, with D possibly matching TRBD1 (6 bases). CDR3 length: 14 residues. From germline, CDR1 is SGHRS and CDR2 YFSETQ. The V gene lost 0 bases and the J gene lost 2 bases, with 9 bases spanning the gap.

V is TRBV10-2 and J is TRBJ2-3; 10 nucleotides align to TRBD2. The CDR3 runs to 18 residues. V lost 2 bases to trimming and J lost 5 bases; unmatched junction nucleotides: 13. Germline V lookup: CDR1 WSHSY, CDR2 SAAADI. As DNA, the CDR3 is TGCGCCAGCAGTGAGGTGGTAGGAGCGGGAGGGTCAATAGATACGCAGTATTTT. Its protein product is CASSEVVGAGGSIDTQYF.

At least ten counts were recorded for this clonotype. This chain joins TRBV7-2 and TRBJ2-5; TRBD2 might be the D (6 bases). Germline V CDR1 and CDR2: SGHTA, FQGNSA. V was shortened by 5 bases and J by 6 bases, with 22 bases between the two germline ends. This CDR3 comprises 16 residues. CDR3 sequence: CASSPGGWGGVQTQYF. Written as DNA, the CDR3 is TGTGCCAGCAGCCCTGGGGGATGGGGAGGCGTTCAGACCCAGTACTTC.

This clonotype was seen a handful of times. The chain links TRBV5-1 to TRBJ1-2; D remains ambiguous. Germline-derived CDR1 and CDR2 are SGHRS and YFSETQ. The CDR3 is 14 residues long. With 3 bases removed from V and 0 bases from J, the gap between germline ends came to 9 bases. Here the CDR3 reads CASSSGSPNYGYTF. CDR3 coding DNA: TGCGCCAGCAGCTCCGGGTCTCCTAACTATGGCTACACCTTC.

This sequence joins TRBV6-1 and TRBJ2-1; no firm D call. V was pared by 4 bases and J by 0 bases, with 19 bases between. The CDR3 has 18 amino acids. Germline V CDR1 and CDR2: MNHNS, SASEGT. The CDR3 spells CASSVTPTSVGSYNEQFF. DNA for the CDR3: TGTGCCAGCAGTGTCACCCCGACCTCGGTGGGCTCCTACAATGAGCAGTTCTTC.

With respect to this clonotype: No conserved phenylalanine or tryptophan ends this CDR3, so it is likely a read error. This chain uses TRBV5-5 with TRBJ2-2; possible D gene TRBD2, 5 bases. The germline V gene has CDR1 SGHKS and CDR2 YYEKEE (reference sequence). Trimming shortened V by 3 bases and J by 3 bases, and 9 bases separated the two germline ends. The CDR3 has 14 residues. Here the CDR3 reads CASSSEDYTGELFC. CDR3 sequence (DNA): TGTGCCAGCAGCTCTGAGGACTACACCGGGGAGCTGTTTTGT.

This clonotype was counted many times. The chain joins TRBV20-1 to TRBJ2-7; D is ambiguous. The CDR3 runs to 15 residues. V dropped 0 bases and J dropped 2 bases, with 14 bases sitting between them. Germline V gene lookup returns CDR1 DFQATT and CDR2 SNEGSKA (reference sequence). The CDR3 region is CSARDLVLGTYEQYF. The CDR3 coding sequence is TGCAGTGCTAGAGATCTGGTGTTGGGTACCTACGAGCAGTACTTC.

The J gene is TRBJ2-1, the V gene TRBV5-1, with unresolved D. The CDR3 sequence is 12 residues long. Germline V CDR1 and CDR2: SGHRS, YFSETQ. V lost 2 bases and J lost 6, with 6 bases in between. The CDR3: CASSFQVNEQFF. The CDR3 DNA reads TGCGCCAGCAGCTTTCAGGTCAATGAGCAGTTCTTC.

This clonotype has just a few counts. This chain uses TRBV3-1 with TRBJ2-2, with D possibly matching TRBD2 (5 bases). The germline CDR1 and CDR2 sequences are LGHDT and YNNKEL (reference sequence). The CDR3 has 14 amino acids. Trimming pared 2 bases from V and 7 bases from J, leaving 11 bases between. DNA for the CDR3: TGTGCCAGCAGCCAAATTCCGGGGATCGGGGAGCTGTTTTTT. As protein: CASSQIPGIGELFF. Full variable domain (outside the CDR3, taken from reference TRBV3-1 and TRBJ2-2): DTAVSQTPKYLVTQMGNDKSIKCEQNLGHDTMYWYKQDSKKFLKIMFSYNNKELIINETVPNRFSPKSPDKAHLNLHINSLELGDSAVYFCASSQIPGIGELFFGEGSRLTVL.

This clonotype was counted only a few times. In DNA, the CDR3 is TGTGCCAGCAGCCCAAGGACCCAGAACACCGGGGAGCTGTTTTTT. Translating gives CASSPRTQNTGELFF. The V gene is TRBV2, the J gene TRBJ2-2, with D unclear. Trimming removed 6 bases from V and 1 base from J, with 12 bases in between. This CDR3 is built from 15 residues. Germline V CDR1 and CDR2: SNHLY, FYNNEI.